Following are 11 T cell receptor beta chains from one sample sequenced in a study of blood T cell repertoires in COVID-19. Generated by immunoSEQ multiplex PCR, the TCRdb table keeps only in-frame clones and is missing some. The table shows around 190,000 clones, with about 84% occurring only once. Sequencing was performed on PBMCs or T cells enriched from blood (not recorded which). The receptors come from a man aged 35 to 55 with acute COVID-19.

This clone occurred once. V and J are TRBV28 and TRBJ1-2, with D hard to call. The CDR3 loop spans 14 amino acids. Germline lookup yields CDR1 MDHEN and CDR2 SYDVKM. V lost 3 bases and J 0 bases, leaving 8 bases between the germline ends. CDR3 nucleotides: TGTGCCAGCAGTTTCGAGGTGGCTAACTATGGCTACACCTTC. It yields the protein CASSFEVANYGYTF.

This chain connects TRBV28 to TRBJ2-7, with TRBD2 as a possible D gene (5 bases). V was trimmed by 7 bases and J by 4 bases, leaving 20 bases between them. Germline V lookup: CDR1 MDHEN, CDR2 SYDVKM. CDR3 size: 15 residues. CDR3 DNA sequence: TGTGCCAGCACCCTTCAAGGAGGCGGACCATACGAGCAGTACTTC. It codes for CASTLQGGGPYEQYF.

This rearrangement joins TRBV18 to TRBJ2-7, with TRBD2 identical over 16 bases. The germline CDR1 and CDR2 sequences are KGHSH and LQKENI. V trimming: 4 bases; J trimming: 5 bases; junction bases outside the gene matches: 2. This CDR3 has 15 residues. This chain's CDR3 is CASSRGLAGGNEQYF. In nucleotides, the CDR3 is TGTGCCAGCTCACGGGGACTAGCGGGAGGGAACGAGCAGTACTTC. Together with reference TRBV18 and TRBJ2-7, the CDR3 gives the full variable domain: NAGVMQNPRHLVRRRGQEARLRCSPMKGHSHVYWYRQLPEEGLKFMVYLQKENIIDESGMPKERFSAEFPKEGPSILRIQQVVRGDSAAYFCASSRGLAGGNEQYFGPGTRLTVT.

In its sample, this clone was seen once. The chain joins TRBV6-6 to TRBJ2-3, with D unresolved. The V end lost 2 bases, the J end lost 12 bases, and 6 bases lay between the germline ends. This CDR3 has 10 residues. Germline V gene sequence: CDR1 MNHNY, CDR2 SVGAGI (reference sequence). The CDR3 here is CASSYLPQYF. Written as DNA, the CDR3 is TGTGCCAGCAGTTACCTCCCCCAGTATTTT.

The V and J genes are TRBV4-3 and TRBJ1-1, with 9 nucleotides matching TRBD1. V shed 1 base and J 3 bases; nucleotides not matched to a gene: 6. This CDR3 spans 16 amino acids. Germline V gene data show CDR1 as LGHNA and CDR2 as YSLEER. The CDR3 DNA follows: TGCGCCAGCAGCCAAGGAACAGGGGGCGCGGACACTGAAGCTTTCTTT. Amino acid sequence: CASSQGTGGADTEAFF.

V gene TRBV2 combines with J gene TRBJ2-7; TRBD2 matches 9 bases. Per germline, CDR1 SNHLY and CDR2 FYNNEI. V was clipped by 1 base and J by 6 bases; unmatched bases: 16. The CDR3 totals 18 residues. CDR3 sequence (DNA): TGTGCCAGCAGTGAAGGCGGGGCTGCGAGCGGGAGGTTCGCCGAGCAGTACTTC. It specifies CASSEGGAASGRFAEQYF.

The CDR3 region has the DNA TGTGCCAGCAGCTCTTATCCGCGGACAGACAATGAGCAGTTCTTC. Amino acid sequence: CASSSYPRTDNEQFF. This chain links TRBV7-3 with TRBJ2-1, with D tentatively TRBD1 (6 bases). CDR1 is SGHTA and CDR2 is FQGTGA in the germline V gene. This CDR3 contains 15 residues. V lost 4 bases and J 5 bases, leaving 15 bases between the germline ends. The full variable domain, completed using reference TRBV7-3 and TRBJ2-1, is GAGVSQTPSNKVTEKGKYVELRCDPISGHTALYWYRQSLGQGPEFLIYFQGTGAADDSGLPNDRFFAVRPEGSVSTLKIQRTERGDSAVYLCASSSYPRTDNEQFFGPGTRLTVL.

The chain combines TRBV6-5 with TRBJ1-1; tentative D call: TRBD1 (6 bases). Per germline, CDR1 MNHEY and CDR2 SVGAGI. The CDR3 runs 13 residues. Trimming took off 8 bases at V and 5 bases at J, with 15 bases between the two ends. CDR3 coding DNA: TGTGCCAGCGGCACGGGGGGCTGGACTGAAGCTTTCTTT. Amino acid sequence: CASGTGGWTEAFF.

The V gene is TRBV5-5, the J gene TRBJ1-6; the D is unclear. The V gene's germline CDR1 is SGHKS and CDR2 YYEKEE (reference sequence). Trimming took 3 bases from V and 3 from J, leaving 7 bases between them. The CDR3 covers 14 residues. The CDR3 sequence is CASSSPGYNSPLHF. The CDR3 nucleotides are TGTGCCAGCAGCTCTCCGGGCTATAATTCACCCCTCCACTTT. The whole variable domain, remainder taken from reference TRBV5-5 and TRBJ1-6, is DAGVTQSPTHLIKTRGQQVTLRCSPISGHKSVSWYQQVLGQGPQFIFQYYEKEERGRGNFPDRFSARQFPNYSSELNVNALLLGDSALYLCASSSPGYNSPLHFGNGTRLTVT.

The chain recombines TRBV6-5 with TRBJ1-5; perhaps TRBD1 as D (5 bases). CDR1 is MNHEY and CDR2 is SVGAGI in the germline V gene. Trimming left V 7 bases short and J 5 bases short, with 15 bases between. The CDR3 covers 14 residues. This CDR3 reads CASTERPGHQPQHF. In DNA, the CDR3 is TGTGCCAGCACCGAGAGGCCAGGGCATCAGCCCCAGCATTTT.

V and J are TRBV28 and TRBJ2-1, with a tentative D call TRBD2 (6 bases). The CDR3 consists of 18 residues. V was shortened by 2 bases and J by 0 bases, with 17 bases between the two germline ends. The germline V gene has CDR1 MDHEN and CDR2 SYDVKM. For the CDR3, the DNA is TGTGCCAGCAGTTTAGGACGCGGGGCGTTCAGCTCCTACAATGAGCAGTTCTTC. As protein: CASSLGRGAFSSYNEQFF.